The 30 T cell receptor beta chains given below trace back to one sample, sequenced in a study of graft-versus-host responses after intestinal transplantation. TCRdb keeps only in-frame clones here, not all; method: immunoSEQ multiplex PCR. The sample yields 55,000 to 70,000 clones, roughly 89% seen once. The specimen comprised PBMCs, sampled about 120 days after intestinal transplantation. The receptors shown here come from a human patient who received an intestinal transplant, so some T cells may come from the graft donor.

V gene TRBV5-4 combines with J gene TRBJ2-1; no clear D. The CDR3 runs to 11 residues. V lost 1 base and J lost 4, with 0 bases in between. Germline values: CDR1 SGHNT, CDR2 YYREEE (reference sequence). CDR3 protein: CASSLYNEQFF. CDR3 nucleotides: TGTGCCAGCAGCTTGTACAATGAGCAGTTCTTC.

CDR3 loop: CASSSGTGFHEQYF. In nucleotides, the CDR3 is TGTGCCAGCAGCTCCGGGACAGGGTTTCACGAGCAGTACTTC. V gene TRBV6-1 combines with J gene TRBJ2-5; the match to TRBD1 covers 9 bases. The last part of the DNA fits TRBJ2-7 better; the J call may be wrong. Germline CDR1 reads MNHNS; CDR2 reads SASEGT. This CDR3 is 14 amino acids long.

This chain links TRBV6-1 with TRBJ2-7; unclear D gene. Germline CDR1 and CDR2: MNHNS and SASEGT. With 6 bases removed from V and 2 bases from J, the gap between germline ends came to 5 bases. The CDR3 has 11 amino acids. The CDR3 region has the DNA TGTGCCAGCAGCCAAACCTACGAGCAGTACTTC. Translating gives CASSQTYEQYF.

This sequence joins TRBV28 and TRBJ2-7; D is undetermined. Germline loops: CDR1 MDHEN, CDR2 SYDVKM. This CDR3 region has 11 residues. With 2 bases removed from V and 6 bases from J, the gap between germline ends came to 5 bases. CDR3 region: CASSLGFEQYF. DNA of the CDR3: TGTGCCAGCAGTTTAGGGTTCGAGCAGTACTTC.

The V and J genes are TRBV15 and TRBJ2-3, with a tentative D call TRBD2 (6 bases). The CDR3 is 15 residues long. Trimming cost V 1 base and J 4 bases, with 12 bases left between them. CDR1 is LNHNV, CDR2 YYDKDF, per germline (reference sequence). The CDR3 loop is CATSRGWLAADTQYF. CDR3 bases: TGTGCCACCAGCAGAGGATGGTTAGCGGCAGATACGCAGTATTTT.

The chain recombines TRBV27 with TRBJ2-5; 16 nucleotides match TRBD2. CDR3 size: 17 residues. Germline CDR1 is MNHEY and CDR2 is SMNVEV (reference sequence). Losses at the gene ends were 9 bases for V and 6 bases for J; bases not matched to a gene: 13. The CDR3 sequence: CASTTGTSGGATKTQYF. As DNA, the CDR3 is TGTGCCAGTACCACCGGGACTAGCGGGGGGGCAACAAAGACCCAGTACTTC.

The J gene is TRBJ2-1, the V gene TRBV4-2; 11 bases are a match to TRBD2. Germline CDR1 reads LGHNA; CDR2 reads YNFKEQ. V dropped 7 bases and J dropped 4; count of bases not matched to a gene: 15. The CDR3 contains 18 residues. CDR3 sequence (DNA): TGTGCCAGCACCGTAACCCAACTAGCGGGAGTGGGGTACAATGAGCAGTTCTTC. As protein: CASTVTQLAGVGYNEQFF.

A note on this clone: Relative to the germline gene, one junction end is altered; a read error may explain this. This chain joins TRBV6-6 and TRBJ1-5, with D perhaps TRBD1 (6 bases). The CDR3 covers 13 residues. CDR1 is MNHNY, CDR2 SVGAGI, per germline (reference sequence). CDR3 protein: CAGRGYSNQPQHF. The CDR3 DNA is TGTGCCGGCAGGGGTTATAGCAATCAGCCCCAGCATTTT.

This clone occurred once. The CDR3 DNA reads TGTGCCAGCACTGAGTTAGCGGGTGTCTACGAGCAGTACTTC. It specifies CASTELAGVYEQYF. The gene calls are TRBV28 and TRBJ2-7, with 7 bases aligning to TRBD2. Germline lookup yields CDR1 MDHEN and CDR2 SYDVKM. Germline trimming cut 7 bases from V and 3 bases from J; bases unmatched to any gene: 9. The CDR3 spans 14 residues.

The J gene is TRBJ2-7, the V gene TRBV29-1; 7 nucleotides align to TRBD1. Germline-derived CDR1 and CDR2 are SQVTM and ANQGSEA. The CDR3 spans 11 residues. With V trimmed by 7 bases and J by 7 bases, 7 bases remained unmatched. CDR3 in DNA: TGCAGCGGGGTATCCAGGGGGGAGCAGTACTTC. Translation: CSGVSRGEQYF.

The gene calls are TRBV27 and TRBJ2-7, with 12 bases identical to TRBD2. CDR3 length equals 15 residues. Germline loops: CDR1 MNHEY, CDR2 SMNVEV (reference sequence). J was trimmed by 6 bases and V by 4 bases; bases with no gene match: 7. This CDR3 reads CASSSMTSGGGEQYF. The CDR3 nucleotides are TGTGCCAGCAGTTCTATGACTAGCGGGGGTGGCGAGCAGTACTTC.

The J gene is TRBJ2-1, the V gene TRBV2; D unclear. The V and J ends lost 7 bases and 5 bases respectively, with 9 bases between them. Germline V gene lookup returns CDR1 SNHLY and CDR2 FYNNEI. The CDR3 is 12 residues long. For the CDR3, the DNA is TGTGCCAGCATGAGACGCCACAATGAGCAGTTCTTC. Protein: CASMRRHNEQFF.

This clone has more than one count but fewer than ten. This sequence joins TRBV7-9 and TRBJ2-7; TRBD2 matches at 9 bases. The germline V gene encodes CDR1 SEHNR and CDR2 FQNEAQ (reference sequence). CDR3 length equals 15 residues. The trim removed 8 bases at V and 4 bases at J, leaving 12 bases unmatched. The CDR3 coding sequence is TGTGCCAGCCGCCAGGGGAGCGGGGGGTTATACGAGCAGTACTTC. Encoded protein: CASRQGSGGLYEQYF.

This chain connects TRBV4-1 to TRBJ1-4, with D maybe TRBD1 (5 bases). The length of the CDR3 is 18 residues. The V and J ends lost 4 bases and 0 bases respectively, with 18 bases between them. Germline V lookup: CDR1 MGHRA, CDR2 YSYEKL. In nucleotides, the CDR3 is TGCGCCAGCAGCCCCCGGGGGGGGACCGTTGCAACTAATGAAAAACTGTTTTTT. Translated: CASSPRGGTVATNEKLFF.

The chain carries TRBV7-9 and TRBJ1-2, with D unresolved. The CDR3 is 10 amino acids. Germline lookup yields CDR1 SEHNR and CDR2 FQNEAQ (reference sequence). Trimming stripped 2 bases from V and 8 bases from J, with 3 bases between. The CDR3 region has the DNA TGTGCCAGCAGCTTACACGGCTACACCTTC. Residues: CASSLHGYTF.

The chain is built from TRBV2 and TRBJ2-5; 7 nucleotides match TRBD1. The J segment lost 5 bases and the V segment lost 2 bases, leaving 8 bases of the junction unmatched. Looked up from germline, CDR1 is SNHLY and CDR2 is FYNNEI. The CDR3 spans 15 residues. The CDR3 nucleotides are TGTGCCAGCAGTGAATGGCAGGGGGTAGTGGAGACCCAGTACTTC. Protein product: CASSEWQGVVETQYF.

This rearrangement joins TRBV27 to TRBJ2-3; 12 bases match TRBD2. Germline CDR1 MNHEY, CDR2 SMNVEV (reference sequence). The CDR3 runs to 17 residues. With V trimmed by 8 bases and J by 4 bases, 13 bases remained unmatched. CDR3 protein: CASLSLASGRESDTQYF. CDR3 nucleotides: TGTGCCAGCCTCTCTTTGGCTAGCGGGAGGGAGTCAGATACGCAGTATTTT.

The chain combines TRBV28 with TRBJ2-5; 7 positions agree with TRBD1. The germline V gene has CDR1 MDHEN and CDR2 SYDVKM. V lost 2 bases, J lost 0 bases, and 9 bases stayed unmatched. This CDR3 comprises 17 residues. The CDR3 sequence is CASSLLWAGGDQETQYF. In DNA form, the CDR3 reads TGTGCCAGCAGTTTACTCTGGGCAGGGGGTGACCAAGAGACCCAGTACTTC.

The chain employs TRBV28 and TRBJ1-2; D perhaps matches TRBD1 (5 bases). From germline, CDR1 is MDHEN and CDR2 SYDVKM. Trimming pared 6 bases from V and 4 bases from J, leaving 15 bases between. The CDR3 is 14 residues long. CDR3 bases: TGTGCCAGCAGGGACTCACGGGGCATCTATGGCTACACCTTC. Translation gives CASRDSRGIYGYTF.

The CDR3 loop reads CASSFLAGSNTGELFF. The CDR3 bases are TGTGCCAGCAGCTTCCTAGCTGGGAGTAACACCGGGGAGCTGTTTTTT. The V and J genes are TRBV7-8 and TRBJ2-2; tentative D call: TRBD2 (5 bases). This CDR3 is 16 amino acids long. Germline V lookup: CDR1 SGHVS, CDR2 FQNEAQ. Trimming took off 3 bases at V and 2 bases at J, with 13 bases between the two ends.

The V call is TRBV6-1, the J call TRBJ1-2; D not resolved. Trimming left V 7 bases short and J 2 bases short, with 11 bases between. This CDR3 has 13 amino acids. The germline gives CDR1 MNHNS, CDR2 SASEGT. Here the CDR3 DNA reads TGTGCCAGCACCCTTGACCGAAACTATGGCTACACCTTC. The encoded protein is CASTLDRNYGYTF.

The chain uses TRBV28 and TRBJ1-1, with D perhaps TRBD1 (6 bases). The CDR3 contains 15 residues. The V gene's germline CDR1 is MDHEN and CDR2 SYDVKM. The ends were cut back, 6 bases at V and 1 base at J, with 15 bases in the middle. CDR3 coding DNA: TGTGCCAGCAGGATACCCGGGACAAGGAACACTGAAGCTTTCTTT. Amino acid sequence: CASRIPGTRNTEAFF.

V and J are TRBV5-6 and TRBJ1-5, with D perhaps matching TRBD1 (5 bases). Looked up from germline, CDR1 is SGHDT and CDR2 is YYEEEE. The CDR3 has 16 amino acids. V dropped 5 bases and J dropped 1 base, with 16 bases sitting between them. The CDR3 here is CASSTLGARSNQPQHF. The CDR3 DNA sequence: TGTGCCAGCAGTACCCTCGGGGCAAGGAGCAATCAGCCCCAGCATTTT.

This clone was seen just once. V and J are TRBV10-2 and TRBJ1-6; D uncertain. Trimming shortened V by 2 bases and J by 4 bases, and 9 bases separated the two germline ends. This CDR3 spans 15 amino acids. Germline V CDR1 and CDR2: WSHSY, SAAADI. In DNA form, the CDR3 reads TGCGCCAGCAGTGAGATCGAACCATATAATTCACCCCTCCACTTT. Translation gives CASSEIEPYNSPLHF.

In its sample, this clone was seen once. The rearrangement links TRBV6-5 to TRBJ1-2, with D maybe TRBD1 (6 bases). Germline V CDR1 and CDR2: MNHEY, SVGAGI. The CDR3 runs 14 residues. The V end was cut by 0 bases, the J end by 3 bases, with 8 bases between. The CDR3 is CASSYSRTDYGYTF. The CDR3 DNA follows: TGTGCCAGCAGTTACTCGAGGACAGACTATGGCTACACCTTC.

The chain uses TRBV4-1 and TRBJ2-1; no firm D call. CDR3 length: 12 amino acids. Deletions cut 3 bases from V and 4 bases from J, with 4 bases between. Germline loops: CDR1 MGHRA, CDR2 YSYEKL. CDR3 sequence reads: CASSQRYNEQFF. The CDR3 DNA is TGCGCCAGCAGCCAGCGATACAATGAGCAGTTCTTC.

This clone appeared a few times. The chain recombines TRBV21-1 with TRBJ2-7; TRBD2, the table's D call, lacks a check against the DNA. TRBV21-1 is a known pseudogene. There are 13 residues in the CDR3. This CDR3 reads CASSKPSDWSQYF. The CDR3 nucleotides read TGTGCCAGCAGCAAACCATCTGACTGGTCCCAGTACTTC.

The chain recombines TRBV9 with TRBJ1-2; the D gene is possibly TRBD1 (5 bases). CDR1 is SGDLS and CDR2 is YYNGEE in the germline V gene. The V gene lost 3 bases and the J gene lost 4 bases, with 16 bases spanning the gap. This CDR3 spans 15 amino acids. The CDR3, as DNA: TGTGCCAGCAGCGCAGCATGGGGGGGGAGCTATGGCTACACCTTC. Its protein is CASSAAWGGSYGYTF. Full variable domain (outside the CDR3, taken from reference TRBV9 and TRBJ1-2): DSGVTQTPKHLITATGQRVTLRCSPRSGDLSVYWYQQSLDQGLQFLIQYYNGEERAKGNILERFSAQQFPDLHSELNLSSLELGDSALYFCASSAAWGGSYGYTFGSGTRLTVV.

The rearrangement joins TRBV5-8 to TRBJ2-1; the D gene is possibly TRBD1 (6 bases). The V end was cut by 0 bases, the J end by 3 bases, with 7 bases between. The CDR3 consists of 14 residues. In germline, CDR1 is SGHTS, CDR2 YDEGEE. The CDR3 DNA reads TGTGCCAGCAGCTTGGGACAGGACTACAATGAGCAGTTCTTC. Translation gives CASSLGQDYNEQFF.

This chain links TRBV28 with TRBJ2-7; the D gene is possibly TRBD1 (6 bases). Germline-derived CDR1 and CDR2 are MDHEN and SYDVKM. V lost 4 bases and J lost 0, with 16 bases in between. This CDR3 spans 16 amino acids. In DNA, the CDR3 is TGTGCCAGCAGTTCTCTCCCGCAGGGGTCCTCCTACGAGCAGTACTTC. Residues: CASSSLPQGSSYEQYF.